These T cell receptor beta chains were read from a single sample in a study of T cells after yellow fever vaccination. TCRdb independently ran MiXCR on the 5' RACE reads; one entry per CDR3 protein. The sample lists approximately 250,000 distinct CDR3 sequences; roughly 3.5% were seen once. This material consisted of PBMCs, taken 15 days after the yellow fever booster vaccination. The source is a man aged 18 to 30 who received the YFV17D yellow fever vaccine. Both conserved end residues are part of each CDR3. A D gene is named only where the DNA matches it firmly. Expanded clones are given a class, and other clones once, few, many or no size at all.

V	J	size	D	CDR3	DNA
TRBV6-6	TRBJ2-1	many	TRBD1	CASSPGTVYNEQFF	TGTGCCAGCAGTCCAGGGACAGTGTACAATGAGCAGTTCTTC
TRBV5-1	TRBJ1-3	many	TRBD1	CASRSGTVGNTIYF	TGCGCCAGCCGGTCCGGGACAGTCGGAAACACCATATATTTT
TRBV12-3/TRBV12-4	TRBJ2-1	many	-	CASSPYSGPTDEQFF	TGTGCCAGCAGCCCCTATTCGGGACCTACGGATGAGCAGTTCTTC
TRBV7-2	TRBJ1-2	many	-	CASSHSYGYTF	TGTGCCAGCAGCCACAGCTATGGCTACACCTTC
TRBV7-9	TRBJ2-1	many	TRBD1	CASSLVGTGGYNEQFF	TGTGCCAGCAGCTTAGTGGGGACAGGCGGGTACAATGAGCAGTTCTTC
TRBV5-4	TRBJ2-2	few	TRBD1	CASSSQGMNTGELFF	TGTGCCAGCAGCTCACAGGGGATGAACACCGGGGAGCTGTTTTTT
TRBV7-9	TRBJ2-1	many	-	CASSTERAPLYNEQFF	TGTGCCAGCAGCACCGAGCGGGCCCCCCTCTACAATGAGCAGTTCTTC
TRBV6-5	TRBJ2-1	-	-	CASRRIDEQFF	TGTGCCAGTCGACGGATCGATGAGCAGTTCTTC
TRBV10-3	TRBJ1-4	many	TRBD1	CATGDREATNEKLFF	TGTGCCACCGGAGACAGGGAGGCGACTAATGAAAAACTGTTTTTT
TRBV5-4	TRBJ2-3	many	TRBD2	CASSELAGGRRGTQYF	TGTGCCAGCAGCGAACTAGCGGGGGGCCGCCGGGGTACGCAGTATTTT
TRBV20-1	TRBJ2-4	many	-	CSARDVGLAKNIQYF	TGCAGTGCTAGAGATGTGGGACTAGCCAAAAACATTCAGTACTTC
TRBV5-1	TRBJ1-1	many	TRBD1	CASSPGQGTSNTEAFF	TGCGCCAGCAGCCCGGGACAGGGCACTTCGAACACTGAAGCTTTCTTT
TRBV4-2	TRBJ2-5	few	-	CASSPSMGSTETQYF	TGTGCCAGCAGCCCCTCGATGGGGTCTACAGAGACCCAGTACTTC
TRBV5-4	TRBJ1-1	many	-	CASRIMADTEAFF	TGTGCCAGCAGAATAATGGCGGACACTGAAGCTTTCTTT
TRBV27	TRBJ1-1	many	-	CASSLAFIGNTEAFF	TGTGCCAGCAGTTTAGCGTTTATAGGGAACACTGAAGCTTTCTTT
TRBV6-5	TRBJ1-2	many	-	CASSYSTGHGYTF	TGTGCCAGCAGTTACTCAACGGGGCATGGCTACACCTTC
TRBV25-1	TRBJ1-2	many	TRBD1	CASSVYRGPTTF	TGTGCCAGCAGTGTTTACAGGGGTCCGACTACCTTC
TRBV6-5	TRBJ1-2	many	TRBD1	CASTFRAPGTDSYGYTF	TGTGCCAGCACCTTCCGGGCACCCGGGACAGACAGCTATGGCTACACCTTC
TRBV6-5	TRBJ2-7	many	TRBD2	CASSPQSGEYEQYF	TGTGCCAGCAGTCCCCAAAGCGGGGAGTACGAGCAGTACTTC
TRBV18	TRBJ2-2	many	-	CASSTQTEENTGELFF	TGTGCCAGCTCAACTCAGACAGAAGAGAACACCGGGGAGCTGTTTTTT
TRBV7-9	TRBJ2-1	many	-	CASSLVGGPADEQFF	TGTGCCAGCAGCTTAGTCGGGGGGCCAGCGGATGAGCAGTTCTTC
TRBV6-5	TRBJ2-2	many	-	CASTQSGDSNTGELFF	TGTGCCAGCACTCAATCAGGGGATTCCAACACCGGGGAGCTGTTTTTT
TRBV7-9	TRBJ1-3	many	-	CASSFGGLGNTIYF	TGTGCCAGCAGCTTCGGGGGGCTTGGAAACACCATATATTTT
TRBV2	TRBJ2-3	many	TRBD2	CASSEIGLAGTTDTQYF	TGTGCCAGCAGTGAAATCGGACTAGCGGGGACAACAGATACGCAGTATTTT
TRBV28	TRBJ2-5	many	TRBD1	CASRYGQGWETQYF	TGTGCCAGCAGATATGGACAGGGTTGGGAGACCCAGTACTTC
TRBV2	TRBJ1-1	many	-	CASTLQPGTEAFF	TGTGCCAGCACCCTTCAACCGGGTACCGAAGCTTTCTTT
TRBV5-1	TRBJ1-6	many	TRBD1	CASSLQGESPLHF	TGCGCCAGCAGCTTACAGGGGGAATCACCCCTCCACTTT
TRBV6-2/TRBV6-3	TRBJ2-2	-	-	CASRKQGGGELFF	TGTGCCAGCAGGAAACAGGGAGGCGGGGAGCTGTTTTTT
TRBV29-1	TRBJ1-2	many	-	CSVAGRGYGYTF	TGCAGCGTTGCTGGCAGGGGCTATGGCTACACCTTC